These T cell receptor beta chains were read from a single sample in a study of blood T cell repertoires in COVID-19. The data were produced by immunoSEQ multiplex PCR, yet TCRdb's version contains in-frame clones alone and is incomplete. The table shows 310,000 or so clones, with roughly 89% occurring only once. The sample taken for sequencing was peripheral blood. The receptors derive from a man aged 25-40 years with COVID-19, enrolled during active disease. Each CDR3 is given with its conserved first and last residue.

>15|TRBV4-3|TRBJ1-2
CASSQEAYTNYGYTF
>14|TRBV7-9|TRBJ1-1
CASSLAQGATEAFF
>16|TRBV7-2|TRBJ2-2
CASSLSSGSTGGELFF
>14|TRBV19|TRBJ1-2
CASTPTGPNYGYTF
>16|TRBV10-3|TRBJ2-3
CAISTSAGAVTDTQYF
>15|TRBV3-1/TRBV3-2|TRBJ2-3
CASSPEDRGRDTQYF
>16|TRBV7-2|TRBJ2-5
CASSLEPNRGGETQYF
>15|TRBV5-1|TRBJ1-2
CASSLTGEEGYGYTF
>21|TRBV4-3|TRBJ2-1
CASSQVLPTVGLAEIYNEQFF
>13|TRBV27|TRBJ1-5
CASSLVLNQPQHF
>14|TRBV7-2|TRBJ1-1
CASSLVVSNTEAFF
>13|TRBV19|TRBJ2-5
CASSIRDQETQYF
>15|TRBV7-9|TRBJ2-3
CASQLPGQAFDTQYF
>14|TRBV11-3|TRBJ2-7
CASSFSGTGGEQYF
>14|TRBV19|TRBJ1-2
CASSMVGVEGMDTF
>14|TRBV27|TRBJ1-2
CASSNRGFNYGYTF
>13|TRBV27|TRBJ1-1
CASSFLRGTEAFF
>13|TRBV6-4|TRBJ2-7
CASTEGASYEQYF
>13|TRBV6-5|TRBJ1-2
CASSYQGRGGYTF
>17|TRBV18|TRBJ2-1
CASSPPWSGGSYNEQFF
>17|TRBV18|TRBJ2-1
CASSPLASGGLYNEQFF
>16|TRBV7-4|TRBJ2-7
CASSLDKGTGWYEQYF
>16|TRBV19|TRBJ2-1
CASLPASGNSYNEQFF
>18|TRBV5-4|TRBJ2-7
CASSLAPSMGLEGYEQYF